The 12 T cell receptor beta chains listed next were all sequenced from one sample in a study of metastatic and nonmetastatic thyroid tumors. Not a single patient had been given any form of treatment at any point before undergoing thyroid surgery. Using MiXCR, TCRdb reanalyzed the PCR reads. The table includes under 40,000 clones, roughly 15% detected once. The sample comprised blood. All receptors come from a female donor with papillary thyroid cancer or a benign thyroid nodule (not recorded which). Some clones in this sample may be carry-over from other donors' samples.

This clone was seen repeatedly, ten times or more. The V gene is TRBV6-1, the J gene TRBJ1-5; TRBD1 aligns across 7 bases. CDR1 MNHNS and CDR2 SASEGT come from the germline V gene. The CDR3 consists of 14 residues. J was trimmed by 6 bases and V by 3 bases; bases with no gene match: 5. The CDR3 DNA reads as TGTGCCAGCAGTGATCCAGGGGGTAGTCAGCCCCAGCATTTT. This codes for CASSDPGGSQPQHF.

This clone was seen at least ten times. The gene calls are TRBV7-2 and TRBJ1-3; D perhaps matches TRBD1 (6 bases). Germline lookup yields CDR1 SGHTA and CDR2 FQGNSA. The CDR3 extends over 15 amino acids. The V end was cut by 2 bases, the J end by 2 bases, with 10 bases between. CDR3: CASSLISGAGNTIYF. For the CDR3, the DNA is TGTGCCAGCAGCTTAATATCAGGGGCTGGAAACACCATATATTTT.

In its sample, this clone was seen many times. CDR3 residues: CASSSPRGGAFF. As DNA, the CDR3 is TGTGCCAGCAGTTCCCCCCGGGGAGGAGCTTTCTTT. This chain joins TRBV12-3 or TRBV12-4 and TRBJ1-1; D uncertain. The CDR3 has 12 amino acids. V lost 4 bases and J lost 10, with 13 bases in between.

This clone was counted at least ten times. The CDR3 sequence: CTDSDLDGYTF. CDR3 DNA sequence: TGCACTGACTCGGACCTCGACGGCTACACCTTC. This chain links TRBV20-1 with TRBJ1-2; D is unresolved. The CDR3 spans 11 residues. Germline V gene lookup returns CDR1 DFQATT and CDR2 SNEGSKA (reference sequence).

In its sample, this clone was seen a few times. V and J are TRBV20-1 and TRBJ2-1; D gene uncertain. The CDR3 is 13 residues long. Germline CDR1 and CDR2: DFQATT and SNEGSKA (reference sequence). V was trimmed by 6 bases and J by 3 bases, leaving 12 bases between them. CDR3 sequence: CSADGTGYNEQFF. DNA for the CDR3: TGCAGTGCCGACGGTACGGGCTACAATGAGCAGTTCTTC.

The sample holds many counts of this clone. A junction boundary mismatches the germline segment, possibly from a read error. Different DNA sequences within this sample yield the same CDR3. The chain links TRBV30 to TRBJ2-7; D unclear. This CDR3 spans 12 amino acids. Germline loops: CDR1 GTSNPN, CDR2 SVGIG (reference sequence). CDR3 sequence: CAWSSLRHEQYF. For the CDR3, the DNA is TGTGCCTGGAGCTCACTAAGGCACGAACAGTACTTC.

The chain recombines TRBV7-6 with TRBJ2-1; 9 positions match TRBD1. The junction had 10 bases not matched to a gene; V was cut back by 5 bases and J by 8 bases. Germline V lookup: CDR1 SGHVS, CDR2 FNYEAQ. The CDR3 is 15 residues long. The CDR3 DNA reads TGTGCCAGCAGCGCCGGACAGGGGACATACGATGAGCAGTTCTTC. It is translated as CASSAGQGTYDEQFF.

The gene calls are TRBV20-1 and TRBJ2-5, with D unclear. The DNA end favors TRBJ2-1, so the J call may be wrong. Germline CDR1 and CDR2: DFQATT and SNEGSKA (reference sequence). The CDR3 extends over 10 amino acids. The CDR3 region has the DNA TGCAGTGCTAGGCGAGGTGAGCAGTTCTTC. This codes for CSARRGEQFF.

This clone came up many times. J is TRBJ2-7 and V is TRBV11-3; D might be TRBD2 (6 bases). Germline V gives CDR1 SGHNT, CDR2 YENEEA. The CDR3 loop spans 14 amino acids. The germline V and J ends were trimmed by 5 bases and 2 bases, with 13 bases remaining between them. The CDR3, as DNA: TGTGCCAGCAGCCCGGGCGGGGAAGCCTACGAGCAGTACTTC. Its translation is CASSPGGEAYEQYF.

At least ten counts were recorded for this clone. Written as DNA, the CDR3 is TGTGCCACCAGTGATTTAAGGAGTGGCTACACCTTC. This gives the protein CATSDLRSGYTF. This chain links TRBV24-1 with TRBJ1-2; the D is unclear. There are 12 residues in the CDR3. V lost 1 base, J lost 7 bases, and 6 bases lay in between. In germline, CDR1 is KGHDR, CDR2 SFDVKD.

This clone was picked up many times. V is TRBV2 and J is TRBJ2-7; 14 bases match TRBD2. Trimming took 3 bases from V and 6 from J; bases not matched to a gene: 7. CDR1 SNHLY and CDR2 FYNNEI come from the germline V gene. CDR3 size: 16 residues. CDR3 sequence: CASSEGGLAGESEQYF. CDR3 DNA: TGTGCCAGCAGTGAGGGGGGACTAGCGGGAGAGAGCGAGCAGTACTTC.

J is TRBJ2-1 and V is TRBV4-2; D uncertain. The CDR3 has 16 residues. The V end was cut by 3 bases, the J end by 0 bases, with 12 bases between. CDR1 and CDR2 (germline): LGHNA, YNFKEQ. The CDR3 spells CASSQHRYISYNEQFF. The CDR3 nucleotides are TGTGCCAGCAGCCAGCACCGGTACATCTCCTACAATGAGCAGTTCTTC.